The 12 T cell receptor beta chains given below trace back to one sample, sequenced in a study of shared clonotypes between healthy human individuals. The table came from immunoSEQ multiplex PCR; TCRdb's copy has only in-frame clones and leaves some out. The table has around 180,000 clones, approximately 92% seen once. The sample comprised naive CD4+ T cells sorted from blood. Subset defined: CD45RA+ positively selected. The receptors originated from a woman aged 25 to 39 in good health.

This clone was recorded only once. The J gene is TRBJ2-7, the V gene TRBV28; D remains unclear. The CDR3 sequence is 13 residues long. Germline-derived CDR1 and CDR2 are MDHEN and SYDVKM. The germline V and J ends were trimmed by 2 bases and 7 bases, with 12 bases remaining between them. The CDR3 loop reads CASSLVGLREQYF. CDR3 sequence (DNA): TGTGCCAGCAGTTTAGTGGGATTGAGGGAGCAGTACTTC.

The genes are TRBV18 and TRBJ1-4; TRBD1 might be the D (5 bases). The germline V and J ends were trimmed by 3 bases and 0 bases, with 8 bases remaining between them. CDR3 length equals 15 residues. Germline V gives CDR1 KGHSH, CDR2 LQKENI. CDR3 DNA: TGTGCCAGCTCACCGCAGGGAGCAACTAATGAAAAACTGTTTTTT. Its translation is CASSPQGATNEKLFF.

J is TRBJ1-6 and V is TRBV7-2; no clear D. CDR1 and CDR2 (germline): SGHTA, FQGNSA. V was clipped by 4 bases and J by 7 bases, with 5 bases between them. The CDR3 has 12 amino acids. The CDR3 is CASSSPNSPLHF. In nucleotides, the CDR3 is TGTGCCAGCAGCTCTCCAAATTCACCCCTCCACTTT.

V and J are TRBV5-1 and TRBJ1-1; no clear D. The germline V and J ends were trimmed by 0 bases and 1 base, with 4 bases remaining between them. The CDR3 is 13 amino acids. The germline V gene encodes CDR1 SGHRS and CDR2 YFSETQ. The CDR3 loop reads CASSLGTNTEAFF. CDR3 coding DNA: TGCGCCAGCAGCTTGGGGACGAACACTGAAGCTTTCTTT.

The chain carries TRBV18 and TRBJ2-7; 8 positions agree with TRBD1. V lost 3 bases and J lost 0; bases outside the gene matches: 16. CDR1 and CDR2 (germline): KGHSH, LQKENI. This CDR3 is 19 amino acids long. The CDR3 is CASSPNDLGTGSFSYEQYF. The CDR3 nucleotides are TGTGCCAGCTCACCTAATGACCTCGGGACAGGATCTTTCTCCTACGAGCAGTACTTC.

This clone appeared once. V is TRBV7-6 and J is TRBJ2-3; D might be TRBD2 (6 bases). Germline loops: CDR1 SGHVS, CDR2 FNYEAQ. The CDR3 runs 15 residues. The ends were cut back, 6 bases at V and 7 bases at J, with 20 bases in the middle. CDR3 in DNA: TGTGCCAGCAGTCCCCAGACTAGTCAGAGGTATACGCAGTATTTT. This gives the protein CASSPQTSQRYTQYF.

This chain links TRBV6-1 with TRBJ2-7; 9 nucleotides agree with TRBD1. This CDR3 contains 13 residues. CDR1 MNHNS and CDR2 SASEGT come from the germline V gene. V trimming: 6 bases; J trimming: 3 bases; junction bases outside the gene matches: 3. The CDR3 loop reads CASRRQGVYEQYF. For the CDR3, the DNA is TGTGCCAGCAGGAGACAGGGGGTCTACGAGCAGTACTTC.

Only one count was recorded for this clone. The chain combines TRBV10-3 with TRBJ1-1; D gene uncertain. Looked up from germline, CDR1 is ENHRY and CDR2 is SYGVKD. The CDR3 contains 14 residues. V was clipped by 3 bases and J by 8 bases, with 16 bases between them. The CDR3 DNA sequence: TGTGCCATCAGTGACGCCCCTCAGGTTACGGAAGCTTTCTTT. Translation: CAISDAPQVTEAFF.

This clone was detected only once. The J gene is TRBJ2-7, the V gene TRBV5-4; D remains unclear. Trimming took 3 bases from V and 0 from J, leaving 4 bases between them. Germline V lookup: CDR1 SGHNT, CDR2 YYREEE (reference sequence). The CDR3 length is 12 residues. CDR3: CASSSSSYEQYF. The CDR3 nucleotides read TGTGCCAGCAGCTCCAGCTCCTACGAGCAGTACTTC.

This rearrangement joins TRBV4-2 to TRBJ1-2; TRBD1 might be the D (5 bases). This CDR3 contains 14 residues. CDR1 and CDR2 (germline): LGHNA, YNFKEQ. The V end was cut by 1 base, the J end by 3 bases, with 9 bases between. The CDR3 loop reads CASSQVGADYGYTF. The CDR3 DNA reads as TGTGCCAGCAGCCAAGTTGGGGCTGACTATGGCTACACCTTC.

The chain links TRBV4-3 to TRBJ2-7; the match to TRBD2 covers 14 bases. CDR3 length equals 16 residues. Germline V gives CDR1 LGHNA, CDR2 YSLEER. V dropped 2 bases and J dropped 7; count of bases not matched to a gene: 7. The CDR3 coding sequence is TGCGCCAGCAGCCAACCGACTAGCGGGAGGGCTCGGGAGCAGTACTTC. Its translation: CASSQPTSGRAREQYF.

V gene TRBV13 combines with J gene TRBJ2-3; no clear D gene. CDR1 is PRHDT, CDR2 FYEKMQ, per germline (reference sequence). The CDR3 sequence is 14 residues long. V was clipped by 2 bases and J by 4 bases, with 10 bases between them. CDR3 nucleotide sequence: TGTGCCAGCAGCTTACGGGTTGCCGCAGATACGCAGTATTTT. Protein: CASSLRVAADTQYF. Supplemented by reference TRBV13 and TRBJ2-3, the full variable domain reads AAGVIQSPRHLIKEKRETATLKCYPIPRHDTVYWYQQGPGQDPQFLISFYEKMQSDKGSIPDRFSAQQFSDYHSELNMSSLELGDSALYFCASSLRVAADTQYFGPGTRLTVL.